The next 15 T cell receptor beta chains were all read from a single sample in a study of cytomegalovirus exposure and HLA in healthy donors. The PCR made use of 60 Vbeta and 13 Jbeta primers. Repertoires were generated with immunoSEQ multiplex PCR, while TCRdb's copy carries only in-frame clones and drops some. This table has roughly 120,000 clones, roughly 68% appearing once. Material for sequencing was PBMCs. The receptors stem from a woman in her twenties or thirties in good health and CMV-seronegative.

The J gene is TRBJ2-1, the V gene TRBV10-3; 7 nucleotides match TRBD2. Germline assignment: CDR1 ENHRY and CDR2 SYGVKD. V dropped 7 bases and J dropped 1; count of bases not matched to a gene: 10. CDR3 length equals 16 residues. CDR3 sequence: CAINPGLTRSYNEQFF. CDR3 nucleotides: TGTGCCATCAACCCGGGACTAACTAGGTCCTACAATGAGCAGTTCTTC.

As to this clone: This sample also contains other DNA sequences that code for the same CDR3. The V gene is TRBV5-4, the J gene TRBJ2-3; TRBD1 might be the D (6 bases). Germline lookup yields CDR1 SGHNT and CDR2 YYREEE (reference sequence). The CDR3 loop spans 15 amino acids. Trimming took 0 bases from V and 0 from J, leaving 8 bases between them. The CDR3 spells CASSLAGASTDTQYF. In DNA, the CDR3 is TGTGCCAGCAGCTTGGCAGGGGCTAGCACAGATACGCAGTATTTT.

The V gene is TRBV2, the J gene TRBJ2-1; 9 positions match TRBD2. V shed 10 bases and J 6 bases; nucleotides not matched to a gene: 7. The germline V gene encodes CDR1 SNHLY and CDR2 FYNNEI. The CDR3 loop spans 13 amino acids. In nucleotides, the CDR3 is TGTGCCACCTCGGGACTAGCTAGCAATGAGCAGTTCTTC. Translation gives CATSGLASNEQFF.

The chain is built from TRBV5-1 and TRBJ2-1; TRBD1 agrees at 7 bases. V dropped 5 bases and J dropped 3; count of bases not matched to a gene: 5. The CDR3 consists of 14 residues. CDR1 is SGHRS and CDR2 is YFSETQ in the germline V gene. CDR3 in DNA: TGCGCCAGCAGGCTTGGGGACAGCTACAATGAGCAGTTCTTC. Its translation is CASRLGDSYNEQFF.

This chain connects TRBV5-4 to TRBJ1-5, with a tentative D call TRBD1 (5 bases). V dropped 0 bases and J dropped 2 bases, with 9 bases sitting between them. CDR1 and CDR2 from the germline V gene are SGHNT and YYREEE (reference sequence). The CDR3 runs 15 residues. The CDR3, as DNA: TGTGCCAGCAGCTTGGTGCCGGGGGGCAATCAGCCCCAGCATTTT. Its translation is CASSLVPGGNQPQHF.

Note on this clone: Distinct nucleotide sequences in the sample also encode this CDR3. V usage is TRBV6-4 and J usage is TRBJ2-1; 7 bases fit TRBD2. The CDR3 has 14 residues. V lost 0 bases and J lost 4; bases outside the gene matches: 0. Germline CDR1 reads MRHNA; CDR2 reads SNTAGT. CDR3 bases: TGTGCCAGCAGTGACTCGGGAGGGTACAATGAGCAGTTCTTC. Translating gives CASSDSGGYNEQFF.

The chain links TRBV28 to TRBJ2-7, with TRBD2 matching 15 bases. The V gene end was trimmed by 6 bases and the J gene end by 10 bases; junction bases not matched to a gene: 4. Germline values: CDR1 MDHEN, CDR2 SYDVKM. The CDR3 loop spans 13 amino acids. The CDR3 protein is CASRSGLAGGQYF. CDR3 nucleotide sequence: TGTGCCAGCAGGTCGGGACTAGCGGGAGGTCAGTACTTC.

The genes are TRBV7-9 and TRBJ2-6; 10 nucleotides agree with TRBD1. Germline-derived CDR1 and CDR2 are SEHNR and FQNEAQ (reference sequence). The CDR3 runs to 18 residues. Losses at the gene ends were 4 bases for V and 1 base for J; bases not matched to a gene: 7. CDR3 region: CASSSLDRGQSGANVLTF. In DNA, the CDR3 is TGTGCCAGCAGCTCCCTCGACAGGGGGCAATCTGGGGCCAACGTCCTGACTTTC. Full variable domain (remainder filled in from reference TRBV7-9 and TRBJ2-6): DTGVSQNPRHKITKRGQNVTFRCDPISEHNRLYWYRQTLGQGPEFLTYFQNEAQLEKSRLLSDRFSAERPKGSFSTLEIQRTEQGDSAMYLCASSSLDRGQSGANVLTFGAGSRLTVL.

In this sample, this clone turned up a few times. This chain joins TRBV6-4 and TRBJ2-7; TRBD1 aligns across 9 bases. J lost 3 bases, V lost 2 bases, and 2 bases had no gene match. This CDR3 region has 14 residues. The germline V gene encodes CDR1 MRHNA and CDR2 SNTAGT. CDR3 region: CASSDMDRGYEQYF. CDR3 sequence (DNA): TGTGCCAGCAGTGACATGGACAGGGGCTACGAGCAGTACTTC.

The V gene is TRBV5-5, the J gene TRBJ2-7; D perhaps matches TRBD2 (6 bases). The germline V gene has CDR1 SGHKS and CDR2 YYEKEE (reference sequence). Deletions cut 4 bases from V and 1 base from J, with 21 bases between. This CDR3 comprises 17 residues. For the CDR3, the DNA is TGTGCCAGCAGCCAGGGACTCATCATACAGCCATCCTACGAGCAGTACTTC. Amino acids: CASSQGLIIQPSYEQYF.

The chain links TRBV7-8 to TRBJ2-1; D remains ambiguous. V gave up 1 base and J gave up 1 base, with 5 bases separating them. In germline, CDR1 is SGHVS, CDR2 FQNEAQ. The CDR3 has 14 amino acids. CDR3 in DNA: TGTGCCAGCAGCTTAGTCCGGTCCTACAATGAGCAGTTCTTC. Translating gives CASSLVRSYNEQFF.

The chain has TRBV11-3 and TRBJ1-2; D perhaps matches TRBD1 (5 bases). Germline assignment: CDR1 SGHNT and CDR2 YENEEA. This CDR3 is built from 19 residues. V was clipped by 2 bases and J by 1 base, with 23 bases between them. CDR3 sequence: CASSLLFCSEKGLNYGYTF. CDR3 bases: TGTGCCAGCAGCTTACTGTTTTGCAGTGAAAAGGGGCTTAACTATGGCTACACCTTC.

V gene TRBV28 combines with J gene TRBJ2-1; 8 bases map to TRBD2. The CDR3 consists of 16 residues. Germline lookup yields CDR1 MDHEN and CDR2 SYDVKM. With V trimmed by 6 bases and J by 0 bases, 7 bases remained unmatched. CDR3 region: CASSTIAGISYNEQFF. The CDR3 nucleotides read TGTGCCAGCAGCACTATAGCGGGGATCTCCTACAATGAGCAGTTCTTC.

CDR3 nucleotides: TGCGCCAGCAGCTACCTTGGACTAGCGGGAGAAGGGACCGGGGAGCTGTTTTTT. As protein: CASSYLGLAGEGTGELFF. The chain carries TRBV5-1 and TRBJ2-2; the match to TRBD2 covers 13 bases. This CDR3 comprises 18 residues. V lost 3 bases to trimming and J lost 5 bases; unmatched junction nucleotides: 10. CDR1 and CDR2 from the germline V gene are SGHRS and YFSETQ.

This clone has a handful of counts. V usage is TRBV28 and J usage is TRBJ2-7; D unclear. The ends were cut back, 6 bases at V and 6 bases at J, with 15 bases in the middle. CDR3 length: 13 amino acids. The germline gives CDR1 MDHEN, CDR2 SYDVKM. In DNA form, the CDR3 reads TGTGCCAGCAGGTTGTCATGGCGCGGCGAGCAGTACTTC. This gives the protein CASRLSWRGEQYF. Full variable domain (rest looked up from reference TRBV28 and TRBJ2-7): DVKVTQSSRYLVKRTGEKVFLECVQDMDHENMFWYRQDPGLGLRLIYFSYDVKMKEKGDIPEGYSVSREKKERFSLILESASTNQTSMYLCASRLSWRGEQYFGPGTRLTVT.